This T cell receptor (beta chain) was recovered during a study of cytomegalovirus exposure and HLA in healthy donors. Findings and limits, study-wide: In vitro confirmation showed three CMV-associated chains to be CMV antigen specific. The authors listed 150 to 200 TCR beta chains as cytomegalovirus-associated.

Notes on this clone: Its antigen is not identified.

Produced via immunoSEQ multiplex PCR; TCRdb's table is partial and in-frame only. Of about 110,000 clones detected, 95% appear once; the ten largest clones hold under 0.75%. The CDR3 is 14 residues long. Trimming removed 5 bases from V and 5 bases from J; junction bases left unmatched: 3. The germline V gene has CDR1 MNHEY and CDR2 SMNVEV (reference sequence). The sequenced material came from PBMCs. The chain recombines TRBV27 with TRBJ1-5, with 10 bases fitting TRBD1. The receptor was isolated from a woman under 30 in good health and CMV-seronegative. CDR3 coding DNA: TGTGCCAGCAGTCCGACAGGGGGCGATCAGCCCCAGCATTTT. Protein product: CASSPTGGDQPQHF.